In its sample, the clone carrying this TCR beta chain was seen a few times. In the study's own analysis: Reference gene primers were amplified, and this amplification served to estimate nucleated cell counts. The assay was immunoSEQ multiplex PCR, and TCRdb's table has in-frame clones only and misses some. V and J calls and clone size are as listed in that table; D and trimming were resolved from the DNA. The data contain about 210,000 clones, 70% to 90% of them singletons. CDR1 is MDHEN, CDR2 SYDVKM, per germline. This CDR3 contains 14 residues. V lost 6 bases and J lost 9, with 20 bases in between. The source of the sample is a study of blood T cell repertoires in COVID-19. Turning to the study itself: Acute and convalescent COVID-19 samples came from the United States, Italy and Spain. T cells, B-cell-depleted T cells, or PBMCs provided the cDNA or gDNA that served as material.

The chain links TRBV28 to TRBJ1-1; D is unclear. Sequencing was done on a sample of peripheral blood. The sequence was collected from an elderly woman with acute or convalescent COVID-19. CDR3 in amino acids: CASSTTVKPLKAFF. The CDR3 nucleotides read TGTGCCAGCAGCACAACAGTTAAGCCACTCAAAGCTTTCTTT.